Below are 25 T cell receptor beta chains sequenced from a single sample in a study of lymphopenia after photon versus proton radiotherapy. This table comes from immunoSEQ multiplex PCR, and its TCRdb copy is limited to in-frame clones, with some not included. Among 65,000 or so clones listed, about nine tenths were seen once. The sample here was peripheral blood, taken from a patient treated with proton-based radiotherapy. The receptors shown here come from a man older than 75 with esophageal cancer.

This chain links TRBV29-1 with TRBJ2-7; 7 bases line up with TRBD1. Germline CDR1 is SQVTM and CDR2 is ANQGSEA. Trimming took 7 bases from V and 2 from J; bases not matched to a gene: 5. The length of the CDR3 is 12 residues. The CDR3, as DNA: TGCAGCGCTGGGACAGCTACCTACGAGCAGTACTTC. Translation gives CSAGTATYEQYF.

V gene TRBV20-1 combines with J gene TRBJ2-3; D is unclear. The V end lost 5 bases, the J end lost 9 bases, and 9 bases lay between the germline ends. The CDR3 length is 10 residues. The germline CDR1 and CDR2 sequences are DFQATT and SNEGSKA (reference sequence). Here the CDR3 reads CSASPLTQYF. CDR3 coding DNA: TGCAGTGCTTCCCCTCTCACGCAGTATTTT.

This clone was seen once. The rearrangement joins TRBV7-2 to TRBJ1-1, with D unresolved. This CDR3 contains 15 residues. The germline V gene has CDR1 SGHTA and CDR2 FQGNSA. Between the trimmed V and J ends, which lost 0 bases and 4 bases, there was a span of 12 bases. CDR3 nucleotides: TGTGCCAGCAGCTTAGCCCCGGTGGGCCTCACTGAAGCTTTCTTT. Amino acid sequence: CASSLAPVGLTEAFF.

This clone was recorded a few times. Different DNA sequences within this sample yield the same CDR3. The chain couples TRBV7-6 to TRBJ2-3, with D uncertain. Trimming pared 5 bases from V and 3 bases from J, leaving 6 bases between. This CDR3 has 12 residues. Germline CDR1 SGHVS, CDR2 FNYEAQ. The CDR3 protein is CASSLRTDTQYF. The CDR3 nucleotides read TGTGCCAGCAGCCTTAGGACAGATACGCAGTATTTT. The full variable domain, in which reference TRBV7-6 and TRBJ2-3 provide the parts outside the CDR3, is GAGVSQSPRYKVTKRGQDVALRCDPISGHVSLYWYRQALGQGPEFLTYFNYEAQQDKSGLPNDRFSAERPEGSISTLTIQRTEQRDSAMYRCASSLRTDTQYFGPGTRLTVL.

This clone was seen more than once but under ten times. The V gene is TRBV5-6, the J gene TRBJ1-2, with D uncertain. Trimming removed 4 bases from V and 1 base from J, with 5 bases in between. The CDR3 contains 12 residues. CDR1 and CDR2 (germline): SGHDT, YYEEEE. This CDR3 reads CASSPGNYGYTF. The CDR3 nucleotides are TGTGCCAGCAGCCCCGGTAACTATGGCTACACCTTC.

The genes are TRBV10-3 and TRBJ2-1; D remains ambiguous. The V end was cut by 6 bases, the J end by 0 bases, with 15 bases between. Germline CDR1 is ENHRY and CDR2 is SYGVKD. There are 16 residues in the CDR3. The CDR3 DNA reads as TGTGCCATCAGGCCGGACCTTGGAATCTCCTACAATGAGCAGTTCTTC. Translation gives CAIRPDLGISYNEQFF.

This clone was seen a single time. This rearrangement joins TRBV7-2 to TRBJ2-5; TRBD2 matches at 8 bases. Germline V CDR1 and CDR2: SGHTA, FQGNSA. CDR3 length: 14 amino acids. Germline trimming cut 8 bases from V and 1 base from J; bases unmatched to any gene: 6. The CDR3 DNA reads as TGTGCCAGCCGGGGGGGTGTGTCCCAAGAGACCCAGTACTTC. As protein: CASRGGVSQETQYF.

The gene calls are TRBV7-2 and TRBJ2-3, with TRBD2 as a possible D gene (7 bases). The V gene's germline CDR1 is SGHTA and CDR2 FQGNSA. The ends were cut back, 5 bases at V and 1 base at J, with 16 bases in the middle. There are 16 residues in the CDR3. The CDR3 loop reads CASSRWGAGGTDTQYF. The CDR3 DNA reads TGTGCCAGCAGCCGCTGGGGGGCGGGGGGCACAGATACGCAGTATTTT.

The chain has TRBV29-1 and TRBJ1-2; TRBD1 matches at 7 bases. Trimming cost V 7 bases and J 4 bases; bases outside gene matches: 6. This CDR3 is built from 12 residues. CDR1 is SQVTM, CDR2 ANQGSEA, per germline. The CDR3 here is CSGGDSSYGYTF. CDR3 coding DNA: TGCAGCGGTGGGGACAGTTCCTATGGCTACACCTTC.

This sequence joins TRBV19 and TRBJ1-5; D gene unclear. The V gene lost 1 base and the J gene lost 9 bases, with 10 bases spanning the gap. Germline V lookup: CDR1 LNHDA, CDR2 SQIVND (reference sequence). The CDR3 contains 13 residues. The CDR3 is CASSIGAVPPQHF. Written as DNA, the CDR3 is TGTGCCAGTAGTATAGGAGCCGTTCCGCCCCAGCATTTT. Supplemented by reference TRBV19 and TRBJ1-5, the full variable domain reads DGGITQSPKYLFRKEGQNVTLSCEQNLNHDAMYWYRQDPGQGLRLIYYSQIVNDFQKGDIAEGYSVSREKKESFPLTVTSAQKNPTAFYLCASSIGAVPPQHFGDGTRLSIL.

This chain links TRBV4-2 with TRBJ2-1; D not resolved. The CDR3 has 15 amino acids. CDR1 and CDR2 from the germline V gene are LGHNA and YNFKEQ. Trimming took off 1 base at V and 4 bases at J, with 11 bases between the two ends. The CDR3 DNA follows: TGTGCCAGCAGCCAAGGGGGAAATAGATACAATGAGCAGTTCTTC. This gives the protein CASSQGGNRYNEQFF.

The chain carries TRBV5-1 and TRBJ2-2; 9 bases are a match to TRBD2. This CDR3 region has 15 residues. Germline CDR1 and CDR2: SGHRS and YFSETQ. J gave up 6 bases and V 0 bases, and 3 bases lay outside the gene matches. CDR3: CASSLALAGPGELFF. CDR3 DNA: TGCGCCAGCAGCTTGGCCCTAGCGGGACCCGGGGAGCTGTTTTTT.

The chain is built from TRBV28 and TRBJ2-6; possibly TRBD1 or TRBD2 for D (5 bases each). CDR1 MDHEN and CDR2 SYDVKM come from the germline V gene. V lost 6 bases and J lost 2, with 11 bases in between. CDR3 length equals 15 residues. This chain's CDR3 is CASRTRDAGANVLTF. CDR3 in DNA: TGTGCCAGCAGAACCCGGGACGCTGGGGCCAACGTCCTGACTTTC.

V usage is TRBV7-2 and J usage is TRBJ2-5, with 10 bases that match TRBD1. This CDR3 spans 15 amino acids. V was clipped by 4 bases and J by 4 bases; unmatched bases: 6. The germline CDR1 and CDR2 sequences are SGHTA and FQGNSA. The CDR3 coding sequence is TGTGCCAGCAGCTCTATGACAGGGGGCCCAGAGACCCAGTACTTC. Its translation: CASSSMTGGPETQYF.

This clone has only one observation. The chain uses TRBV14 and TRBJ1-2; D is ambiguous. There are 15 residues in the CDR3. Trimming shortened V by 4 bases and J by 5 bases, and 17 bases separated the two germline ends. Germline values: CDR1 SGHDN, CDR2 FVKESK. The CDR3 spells CASSRTYPTPYGYTF. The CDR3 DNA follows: TGTGCCAGCAGCCGAACCTATCCGACACCATATGGCTACACCTTC.

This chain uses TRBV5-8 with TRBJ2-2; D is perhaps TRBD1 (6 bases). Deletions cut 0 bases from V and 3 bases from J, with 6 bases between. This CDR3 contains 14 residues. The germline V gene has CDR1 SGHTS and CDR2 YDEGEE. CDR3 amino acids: CASSLGGHTGELFF. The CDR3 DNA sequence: TGTGCCAGCAGCTTGGGGGGGCACACCGGGGAGCTGTTTTTT. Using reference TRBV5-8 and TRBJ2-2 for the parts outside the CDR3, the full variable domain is EAGVTQSPTHLIKTRGQQATLRCSPISGHTSVYWYQQALGLGLQFLLWYDEGEERNRGNFPPRFSGRQFPNYSSELNVNALELEDSALYLCASSLGGHTGELFFGEGSRLTVL.

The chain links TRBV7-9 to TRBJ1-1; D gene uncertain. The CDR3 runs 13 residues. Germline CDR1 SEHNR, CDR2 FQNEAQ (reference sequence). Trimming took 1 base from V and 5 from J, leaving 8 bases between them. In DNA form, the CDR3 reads TGTGCCAGCAGCTTAGGGGCAATGACTGAAGCTTTCTTT. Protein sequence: CASSLGAMTEAFF.

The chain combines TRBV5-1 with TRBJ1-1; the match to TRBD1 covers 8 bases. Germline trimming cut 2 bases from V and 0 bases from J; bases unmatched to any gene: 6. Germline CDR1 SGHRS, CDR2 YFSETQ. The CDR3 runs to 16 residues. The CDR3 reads CASSFDRGALNTEAFF. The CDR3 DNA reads TGCGCCAGCAGCTTTGACAGGGGCGCCCTGAACACTGAAGCTTTCTTT.

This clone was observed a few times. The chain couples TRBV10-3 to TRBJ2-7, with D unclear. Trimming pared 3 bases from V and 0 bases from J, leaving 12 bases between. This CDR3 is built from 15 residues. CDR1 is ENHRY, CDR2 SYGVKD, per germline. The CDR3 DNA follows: TGTGCCATCAGTGAAGGCAGTGGAGCCTCCTACGAGCAGTACTTC. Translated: CAISEGSGASYEQYF.

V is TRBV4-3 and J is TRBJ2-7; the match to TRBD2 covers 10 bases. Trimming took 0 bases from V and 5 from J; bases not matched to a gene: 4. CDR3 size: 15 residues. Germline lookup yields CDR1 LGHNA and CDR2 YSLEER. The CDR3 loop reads CASSQDVLAGNEQYF. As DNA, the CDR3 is TGCGCCAGCAGCCAAGATGTACTAGCGGGAAACGAGCAGTACTTC.

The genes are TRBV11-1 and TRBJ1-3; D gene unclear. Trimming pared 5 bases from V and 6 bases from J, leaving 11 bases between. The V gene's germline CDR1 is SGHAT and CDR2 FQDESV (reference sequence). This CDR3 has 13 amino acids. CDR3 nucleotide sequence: TGTGCCAGCAGCCAAATCCATGAAAACACCATATATTTT. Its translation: CASSQIHENTIYF.

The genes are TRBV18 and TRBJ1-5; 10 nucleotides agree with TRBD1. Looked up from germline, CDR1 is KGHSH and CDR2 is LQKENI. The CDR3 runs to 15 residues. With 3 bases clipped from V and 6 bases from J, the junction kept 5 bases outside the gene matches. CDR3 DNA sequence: TGTGCCAGCTCACCCTCGACAGGGGGCTTTCAGCCCCAGCATTTT. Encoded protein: CASSPSTGGFQPQHF.

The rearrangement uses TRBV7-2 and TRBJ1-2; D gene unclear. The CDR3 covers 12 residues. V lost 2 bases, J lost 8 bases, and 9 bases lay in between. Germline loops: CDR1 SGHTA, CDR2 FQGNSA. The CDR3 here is CASSLRMEGYTF. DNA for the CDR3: TGTGCCAGCAGCTTACGCATGGAAGGCTACACCTTC.

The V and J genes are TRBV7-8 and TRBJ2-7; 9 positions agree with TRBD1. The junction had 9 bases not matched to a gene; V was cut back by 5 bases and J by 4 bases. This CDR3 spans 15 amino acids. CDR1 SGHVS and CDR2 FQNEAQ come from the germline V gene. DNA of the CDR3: TGTGCCAGCAGCCCTTCGGGACAGGGTTTTTACGAGCAGTACTTC. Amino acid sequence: CASSPSGQGFYEQYF.

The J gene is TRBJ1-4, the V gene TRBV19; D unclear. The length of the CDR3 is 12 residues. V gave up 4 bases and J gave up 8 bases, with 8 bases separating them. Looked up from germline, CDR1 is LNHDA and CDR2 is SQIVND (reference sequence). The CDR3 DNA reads TGTGCCAGTAGTACTTTAGGGGAAAAACTGTTTTTT. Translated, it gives CASSTLGEKLFF.